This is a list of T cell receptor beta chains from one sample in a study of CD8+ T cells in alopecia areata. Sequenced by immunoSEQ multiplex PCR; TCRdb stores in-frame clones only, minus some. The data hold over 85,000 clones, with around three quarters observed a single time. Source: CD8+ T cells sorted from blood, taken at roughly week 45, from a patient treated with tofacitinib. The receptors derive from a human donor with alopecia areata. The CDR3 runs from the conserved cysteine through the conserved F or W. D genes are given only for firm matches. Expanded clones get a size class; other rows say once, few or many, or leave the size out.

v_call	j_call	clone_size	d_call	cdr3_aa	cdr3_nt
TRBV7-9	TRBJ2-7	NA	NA	CASSSSADTNYEQYF	TGTGCCAGCAGCTCATCGGCGGATACAAACTACGAGCAGTACTTC
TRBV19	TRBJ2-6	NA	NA	CASSLSWGANVLTF	TGTGCCAGTTCCCTATCGTGGGGGGCCAACGTCCTGACTTTC
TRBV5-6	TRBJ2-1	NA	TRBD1	CASSYGTAEQFF	TGTGCCAGCAGCTACGGGACAGCAGAGCAGTTCTTC
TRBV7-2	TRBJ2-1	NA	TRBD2	CASSLDGLAVYNEQFF	TGTGCCAGCAGCTTAGACGGACTAGCGGTATACAATGAGCAGTTCTTC
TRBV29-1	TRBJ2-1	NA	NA	CSARENNEQFF	TGCAGCGCCCGGGAGAACAATGAGCAGTTCTTC
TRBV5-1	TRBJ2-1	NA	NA	CASLGSGVHNEQFF	TGCGCCAGCCTGGGGTCGGGGGTGCACAATGAGCAGTTCTTC
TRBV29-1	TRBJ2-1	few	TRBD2	CSVEGSGGYNEQFF	TGCAGCGTTGAAGGTAGCGGGGGTTACAATGAGCAGTTCTTC
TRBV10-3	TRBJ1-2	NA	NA	CAISESDRTHYGYTF	TGTGCCATCAGTGAGTCGGACAGAACTCACTATGGCTACACCTTC
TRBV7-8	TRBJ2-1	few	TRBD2	CASFSGGRSEQFF	TGTGCCAGCTTCAGCGGGGGGAGGAGTGAGCAGTTCTTC
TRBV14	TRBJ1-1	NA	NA	CASSQTPGGNTEAFF	TGTGCCAGCAGCCAAACCCCGGGGGGGAACACTGAAGCTTTCTTT
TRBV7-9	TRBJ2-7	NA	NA	CASVRGVEQYF	TGTGCCAGCGTCAGGGGGGTCGAGCAGTACTTC
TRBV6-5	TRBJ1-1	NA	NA	CASSPRTEEAFF	TGTGCCAGCAGTCCCAGGACGGAGGAAGCTTTCTTT
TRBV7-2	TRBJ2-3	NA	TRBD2	CASSPSGSTDTQYF	TGTGCCAGCAGCCCTAGCGGGAGCACAGATACGCAGTATTTT
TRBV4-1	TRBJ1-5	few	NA	CASSQARVNQPQHF	TGCGCCAGCAGCCAGGCCAGGGTCAATCAGCCCCAGCATTTT
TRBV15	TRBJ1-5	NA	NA	CATSNYRQSNQPQHF	TGTGCCACCAGCAACTATAGACAGAGCAATCAGCCCCAGCATTTT
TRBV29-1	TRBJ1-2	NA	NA	CSVDSGPYGYTF	TGCAGCGTTGATAGTGGACCCTATGGCTACACCTTC
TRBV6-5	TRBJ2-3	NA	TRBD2	CASSRRDYMGTQYF	TGTGCCAGCAGCCGAAGGGACTACATGGGTACGCAGTATTTT
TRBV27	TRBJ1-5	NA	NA	CASSFGGGLGPQHF	TGTGCCAGCAGTTTCGGTGGGGGGCTAGGGCCCCAGCATTTT
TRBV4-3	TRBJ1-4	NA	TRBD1	CASSQGQSEKLFF	TGCGCCAGCAGCCAGGGACAGAGTGAAAAACTGTTTTTT
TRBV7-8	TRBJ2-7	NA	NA	CASSFAYEQYF	TGTGCCAGCAGCTTCGCGTACGAGCAGTACTTC
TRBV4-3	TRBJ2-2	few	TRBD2	CASSQDAWLAGTAGELFF	TGCGCCAGCAGCCAAGACGCGTGGCTAGCGGGGACCGCTGGGGAGCTGTTTTTT